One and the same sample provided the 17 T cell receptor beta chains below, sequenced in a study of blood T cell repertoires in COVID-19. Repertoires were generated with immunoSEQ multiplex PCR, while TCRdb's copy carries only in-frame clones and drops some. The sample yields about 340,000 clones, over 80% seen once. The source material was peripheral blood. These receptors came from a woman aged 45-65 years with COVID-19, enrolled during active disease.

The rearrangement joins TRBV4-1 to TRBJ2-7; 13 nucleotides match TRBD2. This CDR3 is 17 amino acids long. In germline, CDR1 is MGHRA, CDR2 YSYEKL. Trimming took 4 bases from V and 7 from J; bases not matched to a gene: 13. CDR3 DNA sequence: TGCGCCAGCAGCCCACCAGGACGACTAGCGGGAGGAGGTGAGCAGTACTTC. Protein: CASSPPGRLAGGGEQYF.

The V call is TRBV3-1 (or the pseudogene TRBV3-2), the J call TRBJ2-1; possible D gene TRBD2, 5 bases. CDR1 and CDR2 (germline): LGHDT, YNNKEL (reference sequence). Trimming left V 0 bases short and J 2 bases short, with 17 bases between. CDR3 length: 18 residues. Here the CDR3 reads CASSQDFVMAGPYNEQFF. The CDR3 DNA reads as TGTGCCAGCAGCCAAGATTTCGTTATGGCGGGCCCCTACAATGAGCAGTTCTTC.

The CDR3 protein is CASSSTSGSADTQYF. The CDR3 DNA follows: TGTGCCAGCAGTTCGACTAGCGGGAGCGCAGATACGCAGTATTTT. The V gene is TRBV6-2 or TRBV6-3, the J gene TRBJ2-3; 12 bases match TRBD2. This CDR3 is built from 15 residues. V gave up 4 bases and J gave up 4 bases; unmatched junction bases: 3. Germline CDR1 and CDR2: MNHEY and SVGEGT.

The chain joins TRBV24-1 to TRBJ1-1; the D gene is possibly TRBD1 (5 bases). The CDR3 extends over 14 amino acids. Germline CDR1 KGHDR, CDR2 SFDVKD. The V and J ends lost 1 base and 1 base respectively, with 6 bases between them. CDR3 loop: CATSDFGQNTEAFF. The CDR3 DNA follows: TGTGCCACCAGTGATTTCGGACAGAACACTGAAGCTTTCTTT.

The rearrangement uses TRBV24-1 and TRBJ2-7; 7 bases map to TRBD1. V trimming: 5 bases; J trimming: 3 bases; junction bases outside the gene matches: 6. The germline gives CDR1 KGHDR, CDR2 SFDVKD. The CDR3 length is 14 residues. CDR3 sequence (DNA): TGTGCCACCAGTGCCGGCGACAGGGACTACGAGCAGTACTTC. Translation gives CATSAGDRDYEQYF.

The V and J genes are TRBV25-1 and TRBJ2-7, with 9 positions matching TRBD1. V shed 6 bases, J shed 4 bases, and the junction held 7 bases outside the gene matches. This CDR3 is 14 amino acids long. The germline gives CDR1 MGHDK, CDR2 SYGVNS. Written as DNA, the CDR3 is TGTGCCAGCAGGAAGGGACAGGGTCAGTACGAGCAGTACTTC. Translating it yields CASRKGQGQYEQYF.

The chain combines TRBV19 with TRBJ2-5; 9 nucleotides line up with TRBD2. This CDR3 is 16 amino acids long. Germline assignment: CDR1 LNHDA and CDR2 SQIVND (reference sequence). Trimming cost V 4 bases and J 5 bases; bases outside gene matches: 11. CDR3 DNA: TGTGCCAGTAGTAGGGGTAGCGGGAGCCCCGCGGAGACCCAGTACTTC. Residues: CASSRGSGSPAETQYF.

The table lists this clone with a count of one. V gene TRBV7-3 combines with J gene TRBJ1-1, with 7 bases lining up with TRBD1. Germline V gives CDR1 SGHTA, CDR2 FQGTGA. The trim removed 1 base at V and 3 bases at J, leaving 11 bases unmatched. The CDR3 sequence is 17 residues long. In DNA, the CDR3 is TGTGCCAGCAGCTTAAAACCCTGGGACAGCCGGGACACTGAAGCTTTCTTT. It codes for CASSLKPWDSRDTEAFF.

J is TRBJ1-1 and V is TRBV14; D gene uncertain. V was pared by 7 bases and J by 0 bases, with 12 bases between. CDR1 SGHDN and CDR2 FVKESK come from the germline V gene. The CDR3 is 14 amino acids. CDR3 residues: CASTPGSMNTEAFF. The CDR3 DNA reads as TGTGCCAGCACCCCGGGGTCGATGAACACTGAAGCTTTCTTT.

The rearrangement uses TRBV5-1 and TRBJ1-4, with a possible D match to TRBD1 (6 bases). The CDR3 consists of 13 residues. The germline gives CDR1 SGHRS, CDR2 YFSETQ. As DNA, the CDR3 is TGCGTTTCTTTAGGGGGGGCTAATGAAAAACTGTTTTTT. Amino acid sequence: CVSLGGANEKLFF.

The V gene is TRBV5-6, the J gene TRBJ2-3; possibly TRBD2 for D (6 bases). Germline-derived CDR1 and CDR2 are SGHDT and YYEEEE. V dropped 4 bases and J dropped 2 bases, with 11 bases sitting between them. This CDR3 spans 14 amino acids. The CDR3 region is CASSHGSPTDTQYF. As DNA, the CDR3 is TGTGCCAGCAGCCACGGGAGCCCCACAGATACGCAGTATTTT.

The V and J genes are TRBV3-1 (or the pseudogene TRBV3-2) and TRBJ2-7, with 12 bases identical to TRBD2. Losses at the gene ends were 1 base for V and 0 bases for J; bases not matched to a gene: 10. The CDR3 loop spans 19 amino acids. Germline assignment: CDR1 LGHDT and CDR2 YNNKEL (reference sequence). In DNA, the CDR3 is TGTGCCAGCAGCCAAGCGGGGAGGGCTAGCGGGAGGGCCTCCTACGAGCAGTACTTC. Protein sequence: CASSQAGRASGRASYEQYF.

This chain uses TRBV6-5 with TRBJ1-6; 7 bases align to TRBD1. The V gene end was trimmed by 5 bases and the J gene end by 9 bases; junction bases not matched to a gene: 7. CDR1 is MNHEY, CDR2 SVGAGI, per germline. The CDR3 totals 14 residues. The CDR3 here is CASSPQGNRSPLHF. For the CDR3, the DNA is TGTGCCAGCAGTCCACAGGGGAATCGTTCACCCCTCCACTTT.

The CDR3 region has the DNA TGTGCCATCAGACCCGACTTGAGTACGCAGTATTTT. Its protein product is CAIRPDLSTQYF. The chain carries TRBV10-3 and TRBJ2-3; D remains ambiguous. The germline gives CDR1 ENHRY, CDR2 SYGVKD. The CDR3 runs to 12 residues. V lost 6 bases, J lost 8 bases, and 12 bases lay in between.

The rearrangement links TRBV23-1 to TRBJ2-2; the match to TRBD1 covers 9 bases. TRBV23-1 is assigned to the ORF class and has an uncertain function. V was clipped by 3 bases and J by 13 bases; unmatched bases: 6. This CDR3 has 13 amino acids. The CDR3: CASSHPGQGGLFF. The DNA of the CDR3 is TGCGCCAGCAGTCACCCGGGACAGGGCGGGCTGTTTTTT.

The CDR3 DNA sequence: TGCGCCAGCAGTCCTAGATTGGGTCAACCGGGATTTCATCACTACGAGCAGTACTTC. Residues: CASSPRLGQPGFHHYEQYF. J is TRBJ2-7 and V is TRBV23-1; D perhaps matches TRBD2 (5 bases). TRBV23-1 carries the ORF label, with uncertain function. Trimming cost V 4 bases and J 3 bases, with 28 bases left between them. There are 19 residues in the CDR3.

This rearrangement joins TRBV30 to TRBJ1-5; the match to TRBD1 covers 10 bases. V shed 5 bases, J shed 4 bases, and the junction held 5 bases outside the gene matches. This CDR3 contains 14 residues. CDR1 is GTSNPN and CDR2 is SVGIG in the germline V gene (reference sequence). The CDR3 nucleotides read TGTGCCTGGGGGACAGGGGTTAGGAATCAGCCCCAGCATTTT. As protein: CAWGTGVRNQPQHF.